Presented here are 31 T cell receptor beta chains from one specimen sequenced in a study of regulatory T cells in long-lasting Graves disease. Time point meaning: newly diagnosed GD, antithyroid drugs for less than 3 months. Following extraction of RNA from PBMCs, that RNA was used to make the TCR library. According to the study, TCR beta libraries were built with iRepertoire HTBI primers and CDR3-region Arm-PCR. Each CDR3 protein gets one entry after TCRdb re-called the multiplex PCR reads with MiXCR. This sample yields more than 300,000 distinct CDR3 sequences, of which about 14% are seen a single time; roughly 20% belongs to the top ten. The sample was peripheral blood mononuclear cells (PBMCs), taken at new diagnosis, from a patient treated with antithyroid drugs. The receptor source for this set is a female donor with Graves disease.

Many counts were recorded for this clonotype. V usage is TRBV6-1 and J usage is TRBJ1-1; possible D gene TRBD1, 5 bases. V was shortened by 8 bases and J by 3 bases, with 13 bases between the two germline ends. The germline CDR1 and CDR2 sequences are MNHNS and SASEGT. The CDR3 contains 13 residues. Here the CDR3 DNA reads TGTGCCAGCCTCAGGGTATCGGACACTGAAGCTTTCTTT. Residues: CASLRVSDTEAFF.

There are many counts of this clonotype. J is TRBJ2-1 and V is TRBV12-3 or TRBV12-4; D is undetermined. V was shortened by 2 bases and J by 1 base, with 9 bases between the two germline ends. This CDR3 spans 15 amino acids. The CDR3: CASSLLVGSYNEQFF. The CDR3 DNA is TGTGCCAGCAGTTTACTGGTCGGGTCCTACAATGAGCAGTTCTTC.

This chain links TRBV7-9 with TRBJ1-6; 10 nucleotides agree with TRBD1. Germline assignment: CDR1 SEHNR and CDR2 FQNEAQ (reference sequence). Trimming took 5 bases from V and 5 from J; bases not matched to a gene: 9. The CDR3 sequence is 17 residues long. The CDR3 here is CASSNPRTGGDNSPLHF. CDR3 in DNA: TGTGCCAGCAGCAATCCTCGGACAGGGGGGGATAATTCACCCCTCCACTTT.

The chain joins TRBV28 to TRBJ2-7; unclear D gene. V lost 3 bases and J lost 3, with 6 bases in between. The CDR3 has 12 amino acids. Germline lookup yields CDR1 MDHEN and CDR2 SYDVKM. The CDR3 protein is CASSFSNYEQYF. CDR3 nucleotides: TGTGCCAGCAGTTTCTCCAACTACGAGCAGTACTTC.

Many counts were recorded for this clonotype. This chain uses TRBV7-9 with TRBJ2-5; either TRBD1 or TRBD2 may supply D (5 bases each). CDR3 length: 15 amino acids. V gave up 4 bases and J gave up 0 bases, with 12 bases separating them. Germline V gives CDR1 SEHNR, CDR2 FQNEAQ (reference sequence). This CDR3 is CASSSSGRDQETQYF. CDR3 bases: TGTGCCAGCAGCTCGAGCGGCAGGGACCAAGAGACCCAGTACTTC.

The rearrangement links TRBV2 to TRBJ2-1, with 7 bases matching TRBD1. Germline V CDR1 and CDR2: SNHLY, FYNNEI. Trimming removed 2 bases from V and 11 bases from J; junction bases left unmatched: 6. This CDR3 is built from 13 residues. The DNA for the CDR3 is TGTGCCAGCAGTGAAACAGGGGTCTTGAAGCAGTTCTTC. It translates to CASSETGVLKQFF.

Many counts were recorded for this clonotype. The rearrangement joins TRBV20-1 to TRBJ2-7; D is uncertain. CDR3 size: 12 residues. Germline lookup yields CDR1 DFQATT and CDR2 SNEGSKA (reference sequence). V was shortened by 0 bases and J by 3 bases, with 6 bases between the two germline ends. The CDR3 DNA reads TGCAGTGCTAGAGAGGGCAACTACGAGCAGTACTTC. Amino acids: CSAREGNYEQYF.

Worth noting for this clonotype: A far larger clone is one base from this, pointing to a likely read error. The chain links TRBV7-9 to TRBJ2-3; D is perhaps TRBD1 (5 bases). The better agreement between TRBJ2-1 and the DNA end casts doubt on the J call. Per the germline V gene, CDR1 is SEHNR and CDR2 is FQNEAQ (reference sequence). This CDR3 is built from 14 residues. Written as DNA, the CDR3 is TGTGCCAGCGGCTCTGAAGGACACCACAATGAGCAGTTCTTC. This gives the protein CASGSEGHHNEQFF.

Details on this clonotype: A far larger clone is a single base away, which makes a read error likely. The chain links TRBV2 to TRBJ2-5; TRBD2 agrees at 14 bases. The J call may be in error: the DNA end matches TRBJ2-1 better. The CDR3 length is 15 residues. Germline V CDR1 and CDR2: SNHLY, FYNNEI. The CDR3: CAGSPGLAGGSEQFF. The CDR3 nucleotides read TGTGCCGGCAGCCCCGGACTAGCGGGAGGTAGTGAGCAGTTCTTC.

This clonotype was recorded at least ten times. The chain has TRBV20-1 and TRBJ2-5; 15 bases line up with TRBD2. V lost 5 bases, J lost 2 bases, and 3 bases stayed unmatched. CDR1 and CDR2 from the germline V gene are DFQATT and SNEGSKA (reference sequence). The CDR3 spans 15 residues. CDR3 sequence reads: CSADGLAGGQETQYF. CDR3 DNA sequence: TGCAGTGCTGACGGACTAGCGGGGGGGCAAGAGACCCAGTACTTC.

A single count supports this clonotype. A much larger clone differs from this one at a single base, so this may be a read error. The J gene is TRBJ2-5, the V gene TRBV6-4; TRBD2 might be the D (6 bases). CDR1 MRHNA and CDR2 SNTAGT come from the germline V gene. V lost 10 bases and J 11 bases, leaving 23 bases between the germline ends. The CDR3 is 13 amino acids. The CDR3 sequence: CATLRDFHNEQYF. The CDR3 DNA reads as TGTGCCACCCTCCGGGACTTTCACAATGAGCAGTACTTC.

The J gene is TRBJ1-1, the V gene TRBV28; D ambiguous. The CDR3 contains 15 residues. With 4 bases removed from V and 1 base from J, the gap between germline ends came to 13 bases. Germline V lookup: CDR1 MDHEN, CDR2 SYDVKM. In DNA form, the CDR3 reads TGTGCCAGCAGTTCCTGGACCGAATGGAACACTGAAGCTTTCTTT. It translates to CASSSWTEWNTEAFF.

This clonotype was counted only a few times. The chain is built from TRBV5-4 and TRBJ1-2; TRBD1 agrees at 9 bases. Germline V CDR1 and CDR2: SGHNT, YYREEE (reference sequence). The CDR3 loop spans 18 amino acids. V dropped 1 base and J dropped 7; count of bases not matched to a gene: 17. The CDR3 loop reads CASSLTSGTGHPWGGYTF. The DNA of the CDR3 is TGTGCCAGCAGCTTGACTTCCGGGACAGGGCACCCCTGGGGTGGCTACACCTTC.

A remark on this clonotype: A far larger clone is only one base removed, so a read error is likely. The chain carries TRBV6-1 and TRBJ2-5, with 10 bases matching TRBD1. V trimming: 10 bases; J trimming: 1 base; junction bases outside the gene matches: 6. There are 14 residues in the CDR3. Germline V gene sequence: CDR1 MNHNS, CDR2 SASEGT. This CDR3 reads CAISRDRGQETQYF. The CDR3 DNA reads TGTGCCATCAGCCGGGACAGGGGCCAAGAGACCCAGTACTTC.

This clonotype was counted only a few times. This chain connects TRBV18 to TRBJ1-4; TRBD1 aligns across 8 bases. CDR3 length equals 16 residues. Germline trimming cut 3 bases from V and 3 bases from J; bases unmatched to any gene: 6. Germline V gene data show CDR1 as KGHSH and CDR2 as LQKENI. For the CDR3, the DNA is TGTGCCAGCTCACCCCCGGGACAGGTGGCTAATGAAAAACTGTTTTTT. Its protein is CASSPPGQVANEKLFF.

This clonotype was counted many times. The chain carries TRBV6-5 and TRBJ1-1; no clear D. Trimming left V 0 bases short and J 1 base short, with 9 bases between. CDR3 length equals 15 residues. The germline V gene encodes CDR1 MNHEY and CDR2 SVGAGI. The CDR3 nucleotides read TGTGCCAGCAGTTACTCGGCAGGACCGAACACTGAAGCTTTCTTT. Protein product: CASSYSAGPNTEAFF.

This clonotype turned up a few times. A much larger clone sits a single nucleotide away, making a read error possible. The rearrangement joins TRBV12-3 or TRBV12-4 to TRBJ1-1; TRBD1 might be the D (6 bases). This CDR3 comprises 15 residues. Trimming took 7 bases from V and 4 from J, leaving 19 bases between them. This chain's CDR3 is CASTWDKGMSTEAFF. The CDR3 DNA follows: TGTGCCAGCACTTGGGACAAGGGGATGAGCACTGAAGCTTTCTTT.

In this sample, this clonotype turned up many times. The chain couples TRBV20-1 to TRBJ2-6; 9 bases are shared with TRBD1. The CDR3 consists of 16 residues. The junction had 7 bases not matched to a gene; V was cut back by 6 bases and J by 1 base. Germline V lookup: CDR1 DFQATT, CDR2 SNEGSKA (reference sequence). CDR3 sequence: CSAPGQGYSGANVLTF. The CDR3 region has the DNA TGCAGTGCCCCGGGACAGGGTTATTCTGGGGCCAACGTCCTGACTTTC.

This clonotype came up many times. V and J are TRBV29-1 and TRBJ1-5; no reliable D call. Germline values: CDR1 SQVTM, CDR2 ANQGSEA. The CDR3 length is 13 residues. Trimming took off 4 bases at V and 3 bases at J, with 10 bases between the two ends. The CDR3 nucleotides are TGCAGCGTTGCCCTGGGTAACAATCAGCCCCAGCATTTT. Its translation is CSVALGNNQPQHF.

This chain uses TRBV4-1 with TRBJ1-6; perhaps TRBD1 as D (5 bases). Trimming left V 1 base short and J 13 bases short, with 14 bases between. In germline, CDR1 is MGHRA, CDR2 YSYEKL. The CDR3 loop spans 14 amino acids. CDR3 sequence: CASSQGGRDGPLHF. The CDR3 DNA sequence: TGCGCCAGCAGCCAAGGGGGCAGGGACGGGCCCCTCCACTTT.

This clonotype was seen a few times. The chain has TRBV27 and TRBJ2-2, with a weak D call TRBD2 (6 bases). The V gene lost 7 bases and the J gene lost 1 base, with 16 bases spanning the gap. CDR1 MNHEY and CDR2 SMNVEV come from the germline V gene (reference sequence). The CDR3 sequence is 16 residues long. The DNA for the CDR3 is TGTGCCAGCACCCAATCCGGGGGTTGGAACACCGGGGAGCTGTTTTTT. Encoded protein: CASTQSGGWNTGELFF.

At least ten counts were recorded for this clonotype. The genes are TRBV6-1 and TRBJ1-6, with D possibly being TRBD1 (6 bases). The germline CDR1 and CDR2 sequences are MNHNS and SASEGT. V shed 6 bases and J shed 9 bases, with 18 bases lying between them. The CDR3 totals 15 residues. In DNA form, the CDR3 reads TGTGCCAGCAGCCCTGACAGGCCGCGATTTTCACCCCTCCACTTT. This encodes CASSPDRPRFSPLHF.

The sample holds a few counts of this clonotype. The J gene is TRBJ1-2, the V gene TRBV29-1; a possible D gene is TRBD1 (5 bases). This CDR3 has 11 amino acids. CDR1 and CDR2 (germline): SQVTM, ANQGSEA. Trimming took 7 bases from V and 8 from J, leaving 14 bases between them. The CDR3 DNA is TGCAGCGCGGGTCGTGGGGACGGCTACACCTTC. As protein: CSAGRGDGYTF.

The rearrangement uses TRBV4-3 and TRBJ2-1; 11 nucleotides agree with TRBD2. The CDR3 runs to 15 residues. The ends lost 5 bases at V and 6 bases at J; junction bases unmatched: 6. The germline CDR1 and CDR2 sequences are LGHNA and YSLEER. The CDR3 region is CASSLRTSGLNEQFF. The CDR3 DNA reads as TGCGCCAGCAGCTTACGGACTAGCGGGCTCAATGAGCAGTTCTTC.

This clonotype has at least ten counts. The DNA of the CDR3 is TGTGCCAGTAGTAATACGGGGGCGCAAGCTAACTATGGCTACACCTTC. Protein: CASSNTGAQANYGYTF. V gene TRBV19 combines with J gene TRBJ1-2; TRBD1 might be the D (6 bases). The germline V gene encodes CDR1 LNHDA and CDR2 SQIVND (reference sequence). The V gene lost 4 bases and the J gene lost 0 bases, with 15 bases spanning the gap. The CDR3 extends over 16 amino acids.

This clonotype was detected many times. The chain couples TRBV6-2 or TRBV6-3 to TRBJ2-5; D call uncertain. This CDR3 region has 14 residues. CDR1 and CDR2 (germline): MNHEY, SVGEGT. V dropped 2 bases and J dropped 5 bases, with 12 bases sitting between them. CDR3 region: CASSYANAPETQYF. As DNA, the CDR3 is TGTGCCAGCAGTTACGCCAACGCGCCGGAGACCCAGTACTTC.

This clonotype came up many times. This chain links TRBV4-2 with TRBJ2-7; D is ambiguous. The V and J ends lost 0 bases and 1 base respectively, with 13 bases between them. The CDR3 loop spans 16 amino acids. In germline, CDR1 is LGHNA, CDR2 YNFKEQ. The chain's CDR3 is CASSQDYGGSSYEQYF. The DNA of the CDR3 is TGTGCCAGCAGCCAAGATTATGGTGGCAGTTCCTACGAGCAGTACTTC.

The sample holds many counts of this clonotype. This chain uses TRBV11-3 with TRBJ2-5; tentative D call: TRBD1 (6 bases). Germline assignment: CDR1 SGHNT and CDR2 YENEEA. This CDR3 region has 13 residues. Trimming removed 5 bases at V and 7 bases at J, with 14 bases between. For the CDR3, the DNA is TGTGCCAGCAGCGAAGGGGGTGCGGGGACCCAGTACTTC. It encodes CASSEGGAGTQYF.

The table lists this clonotype with many counts. The chain employs TRBV12-5 and TRBJ2-2; maybe TRBD2 (6 bases). V lost 5 bases, J lost 0 bases, and 13 bases lay in between. This CDR3 is 16 amino acids long. Germline V lookup: CDR1 LGHNT, CDR2 FRNRAP. The CDR3 nucleotides are TGTGCTAGTGGTCCCTCCGGGAGAGCGAACACCGGGGAGCTGTTTTTT. It encodes CASGPSGRANTGELFF.

This clonotype appeared many times. This rearrangement joins TRBV24-1 to TRBJ2-7; D is perhaps TRBD1 or TRBD2 (6 bases each). CDR1 is KGHDR, CDR2 SFDVKD, per germline. Trimming took 3 bases from V and 10 from J, leaving 12 bases between them. The CDR3 contains 12 residues. CDR3 in amino acids: CATSDTTGAQYF. In DNA, the CDR3 is TGTGCCACCAGTGATACGACGGGGGCTCAGTACTTC.

The J gene is TRBJ1-5, the V gene TRBV15; D possibly corresponds to TRBD1 (6 bases). This CDR3 contains 17 residues. V was shortened by 1 base and J by 8 bases, with 21 bases between the two germline ends. The germline V gene encodes CDR1 LNHNV and CDR2 YYDKDF (reference sequence). The CDR3 region has the DNA TGTGCCACCAGCAGAGCTCCACGCCAGGGAGGGGGGGAGCCCCAGCATTTT. Translated, it gives CATSRAPRQGGGEPQHF. Full variable domain (remainder filled in from reference TRBV15 and TRBJ1-5): DAMVIQNPRYQVTQFGKPVTLSCSQTLNHNVMYWYQQKSSQAPKLLFHYYDKDFNNEADTPDNFQSRRPNTSFCFLDIRSPGLGDTAMYLCATSRAPRQGGGEPQHFGDGTRLSIL.